This T cell receptor beta chain appears in the sequencing data of a study of regulatory T cells in long-lasting Graves disease. The study, taken as a whole, reports: The researchers studied only peripheral blood, not thyroid tissue.

This clonotype was found a few times. Its antigen remains unknown. Trimming pared 1 base from V and 7 bases from J, leaving 8 bases between. Germline V gives CDR1 DFQATT, CDR2 SNEGSKA (reference sequence). CDR3 length: 12 residues. The time point denotes: persistent/refractory GD, antithyroid drugs over 5 years with positive TRAb. RNA isolated from PBMCs was used to make the TCR library. Patients all came to the study from an endocrinology department in Xi'an, China. Arm-PCR with iRepertoire HTBI primers amplified the CDR3 regions for these TCR beta libraries. TCRdb passed the multiplex PCR reads through MiXCR, listing each CDR3 protein once. The data show about 310,000 distinct CDR3 sequences, more than 20% seen once.

The V and J genes are TRBV20-1 and TRBJ1-5; D gene ambiguous. This TCR was sampled from a female donor with Graves disease. The starting material was peripheral blood mononuclear cells (PBMCs), obtained when the disease was refractory, from a patient treated with antithyroid drugs. In nucleotides, the CDR3 is TGCAGTGCTAGAGGCTTCGGCCAGCCCCAGCATTTT. Encoded protein: CSARGFGQPQHF.